This TCR beta chain was retrieved from a study of blood T cell repertoires in COVID-19. Whole-study context: Acute and convalescent COVID-19 samples came from the United States, Italy and Spain.

The V end lost 8 bases, the J end lost 5 bases, and 13 bases lay between the germline ends. There are 13 residues in the CDR3. The germline V gene has CDR1 KGHSH and CDR2 LQKENI. Measured with immunoSEQ multiplex PCR; TCRdb has only the in-frame clones, and not every one. Of under 45,000 clones in the sample, approximately 87% are singletons; the top ten hold around 3.7%. This clonotype originated in a man in his forties with COVID-19, enrolled during active disease. J is TRBJ2-1 and V is TRBV18, with D possibly TRBD1 on 6 matching bases. Sequencing was performed on peripheral blood. The CDR3 DNA reads TGTGCCAGCCACCCCGCAGGGGACAATGAGCAGTTCTTC. This encodes CASHPAGDNEQFF.